This T cell receptor beta chain was obtained from a study of STAT5B mutations in CD4+ large granular lymphocyte leukemia (dated 2022 in TCRdb). A note on the overall study: Among the healthy controls, the CDR3 'QG' motif was associated with a particular HLA allele. The study compared the TCRbeta repertoires of patients with CD4+ T-cell large granular lymphocyte leukemia against the TCRbeta repertoires of healthy blood donors. Flow cytometry on FACSCanto II or FACSVerse confirmed that purified fractions exceeded 95% purity among lymphocytes.

As regards this clone: Its antigen is still unknown. Qualities for individual bases were not recorded, and no much larger clone is one base off.

CDR1 SQVTM and CDR2 ANQGSEA are derived from the germline V gene. V and J lose 6 bases and 5 bases, and a span of 14 bases separates them. The CDR3 goes from the cysteine to the phenylalanine over 13 residues. Only CDR3 DNA is held: 39 bases, read in frame from base 1. The immunoSEQ assay at survey resolution was applied to genomic DNA for sequencing of TCRbeta rearrangements. The published analysis was carried out like this. In the TCR sequencing data, the lowest productive clonotype frequency that could be detected was 2.59 x 10-5. Only productive TCRbeta rearrangements, meaning sequences that were complete and in-frame, were kept for the analyses. The clonality of each sample was calculated as Simpson clonality in the immunoSEQ Analyzer version 3.0. Based on frequency, clones were grouped as very rare, small, medium, large (1-20%) or hyperexpanded (>20%). Generation probabilities were estimated with OLGA 1.2.3, V-gene circos plots were made with VDJtools, specificities were looked up in VDJdb, and CDR3 motifs were identified with GLIPH. TCRdb provides this immuneACCESS table in a form limited to in-frame rearrangements. Some clones are lacking; in checked studies, under half of them reflect an unresolved V gene, and why the rest are absent is not known. V, J and clone size derive from that table, while D and trimming were established from the DNA sequence. This sample has 20,000 to 25,000 clones in its table, and 60% to 80% of those were observed once. The ten largest clones take up less than 10% of the sample.

General findings and caveats noted by the study authors: Main leukemic clonotypes were private to each patient, although roughly 25% of the main leukemic clonotypes were found at low frequency in the non-leukemic repertoires of other patients. CD4-sorted patient repertoires appeared more clonal than healthy CD4+ repertoires, and this difference persisted after removing the putative leukemic clones. TRBV06-family usage was enriched among the top patient clones (8/27) compared with healthy controls (2/35). The data were not HLA-matched, and the relatively small sample size could explain the higher clonality seen in CD4+ compared with CD8+ T-LGLL.

The healthy control group was made up of roughly 34 blood donors, and the Finnish Red Cross blood service supplied their buffy coats. All TCR-sequenced material derived from peripheral blood: patient blood samples and healthy donor buffy coats. Ficoll-Hypaque gradient centrifugation was used to isolate peripheral blood mononuclear cells. CD4+ cells were magnetically purified from the buffy coats of healthy controls. The Gentra Puregene Cell and Tissue kit was used to extract genomic DNA, and a Qubit 2.0 fluorometer was used to measure the amount of genomic DNA. The source material was CD4+ T cells from blood buffy coats. The receptor comes from a human donor in good health. The chain is encoded by TRBV29-1 joined to TRBJ1-5; the D gene remains uncertain. The DNA reads TGCAGCGTGGGCGTTGGGCAGGATCAGCCCCAGCATTTT. The encoded protein is CSVGVGQDQPQHF.